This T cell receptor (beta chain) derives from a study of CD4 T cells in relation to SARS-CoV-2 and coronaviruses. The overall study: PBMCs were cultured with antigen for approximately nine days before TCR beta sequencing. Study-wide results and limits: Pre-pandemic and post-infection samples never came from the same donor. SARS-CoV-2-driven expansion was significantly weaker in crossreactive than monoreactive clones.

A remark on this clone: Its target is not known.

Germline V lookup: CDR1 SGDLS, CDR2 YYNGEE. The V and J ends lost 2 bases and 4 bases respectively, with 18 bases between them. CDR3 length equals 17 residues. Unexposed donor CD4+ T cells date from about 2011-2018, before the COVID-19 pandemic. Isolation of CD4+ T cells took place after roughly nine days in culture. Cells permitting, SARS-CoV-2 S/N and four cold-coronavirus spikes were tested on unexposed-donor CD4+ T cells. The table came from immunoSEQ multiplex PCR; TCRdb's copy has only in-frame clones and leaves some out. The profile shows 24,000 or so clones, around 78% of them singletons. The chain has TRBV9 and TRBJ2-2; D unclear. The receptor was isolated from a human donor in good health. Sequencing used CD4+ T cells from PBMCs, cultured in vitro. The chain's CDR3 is CASSVSPSTPTTGELFF. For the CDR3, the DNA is TGTGCCAGCAGCGTGTCCCCTTCTACACCTACCACCGGGGAGCTGTTTTTT. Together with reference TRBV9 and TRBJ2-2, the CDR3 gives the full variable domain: DSGVTQTPKHLITATGQRVTLRCSPRSGDLSVYWYQQSLDQGLQFLIQYYNGEERAKGNILERFSAQQFPDLHSELNLSSLELGDSALYFCASSVSPSTPTTGELFFGEGSRLTVL.